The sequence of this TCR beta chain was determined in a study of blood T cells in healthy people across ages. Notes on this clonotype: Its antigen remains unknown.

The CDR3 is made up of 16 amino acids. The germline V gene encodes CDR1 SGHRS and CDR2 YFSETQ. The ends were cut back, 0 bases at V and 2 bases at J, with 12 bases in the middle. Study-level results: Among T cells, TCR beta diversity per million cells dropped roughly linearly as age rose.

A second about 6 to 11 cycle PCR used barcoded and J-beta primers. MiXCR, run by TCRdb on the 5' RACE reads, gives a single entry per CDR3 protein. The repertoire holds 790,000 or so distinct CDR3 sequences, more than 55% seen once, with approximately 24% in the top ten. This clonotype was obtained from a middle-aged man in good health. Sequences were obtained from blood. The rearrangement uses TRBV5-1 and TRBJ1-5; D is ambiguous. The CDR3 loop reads CASSLGPGEGNQPQHF. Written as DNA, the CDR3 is TGCGCCAGCAGCTTGGGGCCGGGAGAGGGCAATCAGCCCCAGCATTTT.